The 20 T cell receptor beta chains given below trace back to one sample, sequenced in a study of blood T cell repertoires in COVID-19. Sequenced by immunoSEQ multiplex PCR; TCRdb stores in-frame clones only, minus some. This table holds some 50,000 clones, about nine tenths found once. The sequencing sample was made of peripheral blood. All receptors come from a man between 60 and 75 years old with acute or convalescent COVID-19.

The gene calls are TRBV2 and TRBJ2-1; TRBD2 aligns across 9 bases. CDR3 size: 16 residues. The germline gives CDR1 SNHLY, CDR2 FYNNEI. The J segment lost 8 bases and the V segment lost 1 base, leaving 9 bases of the junction unmatched. CDR3 loop: CASSEGARGGPDEQFF. The CDR3, as DNA: TGTGCCAGCAGTGAAGGGGCGCGGGGGGGCCCCGATGAGCAGTTCTTC.

V is TRBV12-5 and J is TRBJ1-5; D is perhaps TRBD1 (5 bases). The CDR3 has 17 amino acids. Germline V gene lookup returns CDR1 LGHNT and CDR2 FRNRAP. Trimming left V 4 bases short and J 0 bases short, with 16 bases between. CDR3 DNA sequence: TGTGCTAGTGGTTCGACTGACAGTTATTATAGCAATCAGCCCCAGCATTTT. It yields the protein CASGSTDSYYSNQPQHF.

The chain has TRBV28 and TRBJ1-2, with 8 bases matching TRBD1. CDR1 MDHEN and CDR2 SYDVKM come from the germline V gene. The CDR3 loop spans 13 amino acids. V trimming: 5 bases; J trimming: 5 bases; junction bases outside the gene matches: 4. The chain's CDR3 is CASSLGQGYGYTF. CDR3 bases: TGTGCCAGCAGTCTCGGACAGGGTTATGGCTACACCTTC.

V is TRBV27 and J is TRBJ2-7; 11 positions agree with TRBD2. The DNA end favors TRBJ2-5, so the J call may be wrong. Germline V CDR1 and CDR2: MNHEY, SMNVEV (reference sequence). CDR3 length equals 17 residues. Here the CDR3 reads CASSSRFMVAGGETQYF. CDR3 nucleotide sequence: TGTGCCAGCAGTTCCCGATTCATGGTAGCGGGGGGGGAGACCCAGTACTTC.

The count of this clone is one. The rearrangement uses TRBV7-6 and TRBJ2-1, with 7 bases matching TRBD1. This CDR3 is built from 15 residues. Germline lookup yields CDR1 SGHVS and CDR2 FNYEAQ. J gave up 0 bases and V 2 bases, and 1 base lay outside the gene matches. For the CDR3, the DNA is TGTGCCAGCAGCTTACGACAGGGCTCCTACAATGAGCAGTTCTTC. It encodes CASSLRQGSYNEQFF.

This sequence joins TRBV7-8 and TRBJ2-7, with 8 bases lining up with TRBD1. V trimming: 5 bases; J trimming: 3 bases; junction bases outside the gene matches: 3. CDR1 is SGHVS and CDR2 is FQNEAQ in the germline V gene. The CDR3 length is 13 residues. CDR3: CASSRGQGYEQYF. The CDR3 DNA reads as TGTGCCAGCAGCCGAGGACAGGGCTACGAGCAGTACTTC.

The chain has TRBV7-8 and TRBJ1-1; D not resolved. The CDR3 has 16 residues. Germline V gene data show CDR1 as SGHVS and CDR2 as FQNEAQ. V lost 4 bases, J lost 0 bases, and 15 bases lay in between. This CDR3 reads CASSSRREFMNTEAFF. The CDR3 bases are TGTGCCAGCAGCTCGCGTCGGGAGTTCATGAACACTGAAGCTTTCTTT.

The V and J genes are TRBV12-5 and TRBJ1-6; 9 bases align to TRBD1. This CDR3 region has 20 residues. The V segment lost 0 bases and the J segment 7 bases; nucleotides outside the gene matches: 16. Germline V gene sequence: CDR1 LGHNT, CDR2 FRNRAP. The CDR3 loop reads CASGLVQGEVGTGRNSPLHF. CDR3 in DNA: TGTGCTAGTGGTTTGGTACAGGGGGAGGTGGGGACAGGGCGAAATTCACCCCTCCACTTT.

CDR3: CATSPGELAGNTIYF. Here the CDR3 DNA reads TGTGCCACCAGCCCAGGGGAACTAGCTGGAAACACCATATATTTT. V usage is TRBV15 and J usage is TRBJ1-3, with TRBD1 as a possible D gene (6 bases). Trimming stripped 5 bases from V and 2 bases from J, with 13 bases between. This CDR3 region has 15 residues. The germline V gene encodes CDR1 LNHNV and CDR2 YYDKDF (reference sequence).

The rearrangement links TRBV7-9 to TRBJ1-1, with 10 bases aligning to TRBD1. J lost 3 bases, V lost 5 bases, and 9 bases had no gene match. The CDR3 contains 16 residues. In germline, CDR1 is SEHNR, CDR2 FQNEAQ (reference sequence). The CDR3 region is CASSTPGGTGDTEAFF. The CDR3 nucleotides read TGTGCCAGCAGCACCCCCGGTGGGACAGGGGACACTGAAGCTTTCTTT.

The chain employs TRBV5-4 and TRBJ1-1; a weak D match, TRBD1 (6 bases). The CDR3 is 16 amino acids. Trimming left V 3 bases short and J 6 bases short, with 21 bases between. The germline V gene has CDR1 SGHNT and CDR2 YYREEE (reference sequence). CDR3 coding DNA: TGTGCCAGCAGCTCAGGAAGAACAGGGCTTCGAGCTGAAGCTTTCTTT. It yields the protein CASSSGRTGLRAEAFF.

The V and J genes are TRBV4-1 and TRBJ1-3; a weak D match, TRBD1 (5 bases). The V end lost 0 bases, the J end lost 9 bases, and 6 bases lay between the germline ends. The CDR3 extends over 12 amino acids. CDR1 and CDR2 from the germline V gene are MGHRA and YSYEKL. The chain's CDR3 is CASSQDGGTIYF. The DNA of the CDR3 is TGCGCCAGCAGCCAAGACGGGGGCACCATATATTTT.

This rearrangement joins TRBV7-9 to TRBJ2-6, with 9 bases matching TRBD1. J lost 0 bases, V lost 10 bases, and 16 bases had no gene match. The CDR3 has 19 residues. Germline-derived CDR1 and CDR2 are SEHNR and FQNEAQ (reference sequence). The DNA for the CDR3 is TGTGCCATCCGAATCCAAGACAGGGGGAGAGGCTCTGGGGCCAACGTCCTGACTTTC. Translating gives CAIRIQDRGRGSGANVLTF. Variable domain in full (rest from reference TRBV7-9 and TRBJ2-6): DTGVSQNPRHKITKRGQNVTFRCDPISEHNRLYWYRQTLGQGPEFLTYFQNEAQLEKSRLLSDRFSAERPKGSFSTLEIQRTEQGDSAMYLCAIRIQDRGRGSGANVLTFGAGSRLTVL.

This chain links TRBV18 with TRBJ2-7; 8 nucleotides agree with TRBD1. After removal of 4 bases from V and 2 bases from J, the junction contained 4 bases not matched to a gene. In germline, CDR1 is KGHSH, CDR2 LQKENI. The CDR3 spans 14 residues. CDR3 amino acids: CASSQDRVTYEQYF. The CDR3 DNA reads TGTGCCAGCTCACAGGACAGGGTTACCTACGAGCAGTACTTC.

The J gene is TRBJ1-1, the V gene TRBV6-5, with D tentatively TRBD1 (6 bases). The CDR3 covers 12 residues. The V and J ends lost 6 bases and 10 bases respectively, with 15 bases between them. Germline CDR1 reads MNHEY; CDR2 reads SVGAGI. The CDR3 spells CASRGSGAGAFF. The CDR3 DNA sequence: TGTGCCAGCAGGGGATCAGGGGCTGGAGCTTTCTTT.

The V call is TRBV19, the J call TRBJ2-5; no clear D gene. The CDR3 is made up of 13 amino acids. CDR1 is LNHDA, CDR2 SQIVND, per germline (reference sequence). V lost 4 bases and J 5 bases, leaving 11 bases between the germline ends. The CDR3 DNA is TGTGCCAGTAGTACCCCCCTAGGTGAGACCCAGTACTTC. It translates to CASSTPLGETQYF.

The chain is built from TRBV18 and TRBJ1-1, with D tentatively TRBD1 (6 bases). The V gene's germline CDR1 is KGHSH and CDR2 LQKENI. The length of the CDR3 is 15 residues. The ends were cut back, 5 bases at V and 0 bases at J, with 13 bases in the middle. In nucleotides, the CDR3 is TGTGCCAGCTCATTCCACAGGGAAATGAACACTGAAGCTTTCTTT. It is translated as CASSFHREMNTEAFF.

The V call is TRBV30, the J call TRBJ1-1, with 11 bases that match TRBD1. This CDR3 has 15 amino acids. J lost 6 bases, V lost 0 bases, and 6 bases had no gene match. Germline loops: CDR1 GTSNPN, CDR2 SVGIG (reference sequence). In DNA, the CDR3 is TGTGCCTGGAGTGTGGGACAGGGGGGTAACGCTGAAGCTTTCTTT. This sequence encodes CAWSVGQGGNAEAFF.

V gene TRBV5-3 combines with J gene TRBJ2-1; TRBD2 might be the D (7 bases). TRBV5-3 is classed as an ORF, of uncertain function. The CDR3 loop spans 10 amino acids. The ends were cut back, 9 bases at V and 8 bases at J, with 9 bases in the middle. The CDR3 reads CATGGHEQFF. CDR3 nucleotides: TGTGCCACGGGGGGCCATGAGCAGTTCTTC.

This sequence joins TRBV6-5 and TRBJ2-3; D is ambiguous. Trimming cost V 10 bases and J 8 bases, with 13 bases left between them. Per the germline V gene, CDR1 is MNHEY and CDR2 is SVGAGI. There are 11 residues in the CDR3. CDR3: CATTPQATQYF. In DNA, the CDR3 is TGTGCCACCACGCCTCAGGCTACGCAGTATTTT.